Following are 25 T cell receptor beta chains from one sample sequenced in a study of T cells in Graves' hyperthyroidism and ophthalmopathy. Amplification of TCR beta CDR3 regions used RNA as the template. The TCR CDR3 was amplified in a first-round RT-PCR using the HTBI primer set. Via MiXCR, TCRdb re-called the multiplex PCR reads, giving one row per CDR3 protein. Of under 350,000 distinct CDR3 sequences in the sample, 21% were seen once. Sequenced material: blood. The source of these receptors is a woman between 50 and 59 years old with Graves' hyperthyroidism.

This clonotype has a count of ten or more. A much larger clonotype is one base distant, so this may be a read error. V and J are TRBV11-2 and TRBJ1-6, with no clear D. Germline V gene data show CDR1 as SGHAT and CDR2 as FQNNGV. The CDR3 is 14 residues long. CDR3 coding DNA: TGTGCCAGCAACTTAGGCAGGATTAATTCACCCCTCCACTTT. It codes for CASNLGRINSPLHF.

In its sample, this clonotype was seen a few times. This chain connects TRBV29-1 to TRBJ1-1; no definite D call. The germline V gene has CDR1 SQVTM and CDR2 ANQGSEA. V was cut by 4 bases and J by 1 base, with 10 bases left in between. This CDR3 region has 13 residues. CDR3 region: CSVVILRNTEAFF. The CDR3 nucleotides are TGCAGCGTTGTGATTCTCAGGAACACTGAAGCTTTCTTT. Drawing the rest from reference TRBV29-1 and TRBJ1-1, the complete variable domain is SAVISQKPSRDICQRGTSLTIQCQVDSQVTMMFWYRQQPGQSLTLIATANQGSEATYESGFVIDKFPISRPNLTFSTLTVSNMSPEDSSIYLCSVVILRNTEAFFGQGTRLTVV.

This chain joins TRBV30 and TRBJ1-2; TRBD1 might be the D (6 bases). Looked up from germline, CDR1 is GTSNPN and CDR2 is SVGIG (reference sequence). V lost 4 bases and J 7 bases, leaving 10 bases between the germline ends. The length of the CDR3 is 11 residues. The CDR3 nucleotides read TGTGCCTGGACGGGGGCAAGTGGCTACACCTTC. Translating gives CAWTGASGYTF.

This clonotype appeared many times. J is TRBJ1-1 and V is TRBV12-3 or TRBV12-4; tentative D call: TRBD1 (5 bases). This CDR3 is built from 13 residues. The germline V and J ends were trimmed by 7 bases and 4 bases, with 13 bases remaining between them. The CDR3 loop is CASTPVGGTEAFF. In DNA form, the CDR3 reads TGTGCCAGCACACCGGTCGGGGGCACTGAAGCTTTCTTT.

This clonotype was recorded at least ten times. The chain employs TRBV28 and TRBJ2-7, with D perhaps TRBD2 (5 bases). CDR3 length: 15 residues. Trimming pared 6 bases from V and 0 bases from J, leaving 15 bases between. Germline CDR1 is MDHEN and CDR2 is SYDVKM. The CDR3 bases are TGTGCCAGCAGCCCACGGGGATTCAGCTCCTACGAGCAGTACTTC. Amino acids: CASSPRGFSSYEQYF.

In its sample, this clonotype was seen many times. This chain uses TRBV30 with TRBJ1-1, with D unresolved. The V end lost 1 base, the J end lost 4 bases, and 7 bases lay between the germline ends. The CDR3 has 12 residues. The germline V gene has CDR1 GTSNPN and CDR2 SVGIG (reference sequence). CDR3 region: CAWSAAPTEAFF. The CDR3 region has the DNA TGTGCCTGGAGTGCCGCCCCCACTGAAGCTTTCTTT.

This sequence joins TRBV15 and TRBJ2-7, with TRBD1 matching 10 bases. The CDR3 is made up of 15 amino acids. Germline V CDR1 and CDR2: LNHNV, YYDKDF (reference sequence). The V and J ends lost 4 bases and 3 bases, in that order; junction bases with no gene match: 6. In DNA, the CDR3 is TGTGCCACCAGCACGCGGACAGGGGGGGTCTACGAGCAGTACTTC. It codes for CATSTRTGGVYEQYF.

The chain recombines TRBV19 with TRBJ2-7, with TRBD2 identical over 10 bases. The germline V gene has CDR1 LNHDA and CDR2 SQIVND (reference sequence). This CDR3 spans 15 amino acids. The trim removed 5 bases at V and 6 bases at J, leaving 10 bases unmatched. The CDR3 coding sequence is TGTGCCAGTAGTCCCTCAACAGCGGGAGGGCGCGAGCAGTACTTC. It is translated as CASSPSTAGGREQYF.

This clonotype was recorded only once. For the CDR3, the DNA is TGTGCCACCAGCAGACTACTAGGCAGTTATGGCTACACCTTC. This translates into CATSRLLGSYGYTF. This sequence joins TRBV15 and TRBJ1-2; D is unresolved. CDR3 length: 14 residues. The germline V gene encodes CDR1 LNHNV and CDR2 YYDKDF (reference sequence). Trimming left V 2 bases short and J 5 bases short, with 12 bases between.

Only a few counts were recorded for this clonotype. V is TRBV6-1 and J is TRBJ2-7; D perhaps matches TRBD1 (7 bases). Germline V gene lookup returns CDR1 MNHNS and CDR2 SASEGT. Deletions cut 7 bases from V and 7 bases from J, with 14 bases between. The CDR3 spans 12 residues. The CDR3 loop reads CASKSTGREQYF. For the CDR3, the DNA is TGTGCCAGCAAATCGACAGGGAGGGAGCAGTACTTC.

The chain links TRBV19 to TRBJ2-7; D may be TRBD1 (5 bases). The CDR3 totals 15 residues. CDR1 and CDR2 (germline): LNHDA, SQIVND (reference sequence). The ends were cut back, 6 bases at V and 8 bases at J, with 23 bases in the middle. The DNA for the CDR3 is TGTGCCAGTAGCACCCGTACCGGACAAATCAACCAGCAGTACTTC. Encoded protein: CASSTRTGQINQQYF.

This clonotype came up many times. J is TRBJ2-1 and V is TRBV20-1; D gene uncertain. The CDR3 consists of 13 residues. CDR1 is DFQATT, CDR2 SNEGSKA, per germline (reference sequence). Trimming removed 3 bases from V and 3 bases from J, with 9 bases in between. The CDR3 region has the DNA TGCAGTGCTAGTATATGGGGCTACAATGAGCAGTTCTTC. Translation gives CSASIWGYNEQFF.

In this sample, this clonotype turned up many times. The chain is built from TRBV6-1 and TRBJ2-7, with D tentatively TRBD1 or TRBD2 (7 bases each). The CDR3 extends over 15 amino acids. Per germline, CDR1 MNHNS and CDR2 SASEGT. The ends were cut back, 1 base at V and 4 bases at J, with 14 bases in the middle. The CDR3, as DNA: TGTGCCAGCAGTGAAGGTCAGGGGGGGTTGTACGAGCAGTACTTC. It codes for CASSEGQGGLYEQYF.

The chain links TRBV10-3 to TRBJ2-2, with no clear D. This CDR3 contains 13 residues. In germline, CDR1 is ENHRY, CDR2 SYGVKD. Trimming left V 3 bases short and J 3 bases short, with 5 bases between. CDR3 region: CAISDQDTGELFF. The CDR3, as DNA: TGTGCCATCAGTGACCAAGACACCGGGGAGCTGTTTTTT.

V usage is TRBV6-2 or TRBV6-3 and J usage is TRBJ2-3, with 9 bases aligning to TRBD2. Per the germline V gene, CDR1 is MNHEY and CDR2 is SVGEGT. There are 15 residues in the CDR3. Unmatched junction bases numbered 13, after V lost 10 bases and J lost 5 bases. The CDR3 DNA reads TGTGCCACTAAAGGGGCGGGAGGGAATCAAGATACGCAGTATTTT. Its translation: CATKGAGGNQDTQYF.

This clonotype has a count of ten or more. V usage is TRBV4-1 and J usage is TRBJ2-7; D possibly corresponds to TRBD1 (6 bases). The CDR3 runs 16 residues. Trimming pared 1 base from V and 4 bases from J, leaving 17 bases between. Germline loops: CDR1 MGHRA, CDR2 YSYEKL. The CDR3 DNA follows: TGCGCCAGCAGCCAAGGCAGGGGAAGGGGATTTTACGAGCAGTACTTC. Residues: CASSQGRGRGFYEQYF.

The CDR3 loop is CASSLDWDGHTNTEAFF. The CDR3 coding sequence is TGTGCCAGCAGCTTAGATTGGGATGGACACACGAACACTGAAGCTTTCTTT. The V call is TRBV11-3, the J call TRBJ1-1; D is perhaps TRBD1 (5 bases). The germline V gene has CDR1 SGHNT and CDR2 YENEEA. The CDR3 consists of 17 residues. V gave up 0 bases and J gave up 1 base, with 15 bases separating them.

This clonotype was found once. The CDR3 DNA sequence: TGTGCCAGCAGCTCCCTGGGTAGCGGGATAACAGAGACCCAGTACTTC. Its protein is CASSSLGSGITETQYF. This chain joins TRBV7-9 and TRBJ2-5; TRBD2 matches 8 bases. The junction had 11 bases not matched to a gene; V was cut back by 4 bases and J by 4 bases. Germline CDR1 SEHNR, CDR2 FQNEAQ (reference sequence). This CDR3 has 16 residues.

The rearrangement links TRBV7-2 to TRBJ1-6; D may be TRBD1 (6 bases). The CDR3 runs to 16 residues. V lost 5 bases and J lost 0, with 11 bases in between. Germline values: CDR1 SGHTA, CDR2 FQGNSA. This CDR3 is CASSARQVSYNSPLHF. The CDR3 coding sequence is TGTGCCAGCAGCGCGCGACAGGTCTCCTATAATTCACCCCTCCACTTT.

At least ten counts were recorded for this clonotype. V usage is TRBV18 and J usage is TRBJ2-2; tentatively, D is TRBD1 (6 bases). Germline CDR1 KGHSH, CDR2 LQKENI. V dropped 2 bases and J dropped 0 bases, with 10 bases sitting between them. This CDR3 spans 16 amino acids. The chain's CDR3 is CASSPGAGANTGELFF. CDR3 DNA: TGTGCCAGCTCACCAGGGGCAGGGGCGAACACCGGGGAGCTGTTTTTT. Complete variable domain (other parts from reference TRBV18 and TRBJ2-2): NAGVMQNPRHLVRRRGQEARLRCSPMKGHSHVYWYRQLPEEGLKFMVYLQKENIIDESGMPKERFSAEFPKEGPSILRIQQVVRGDSAAYFCASSPGAGANTGELFFGEGSRLTVL.

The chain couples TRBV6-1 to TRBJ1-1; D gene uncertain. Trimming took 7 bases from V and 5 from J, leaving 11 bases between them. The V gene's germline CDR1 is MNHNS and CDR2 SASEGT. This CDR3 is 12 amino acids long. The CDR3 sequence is CASTLSRTEAFF. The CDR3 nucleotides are TGTGCCAGCACCCTTTCCCGGACTGAAGCTTTCTTT.

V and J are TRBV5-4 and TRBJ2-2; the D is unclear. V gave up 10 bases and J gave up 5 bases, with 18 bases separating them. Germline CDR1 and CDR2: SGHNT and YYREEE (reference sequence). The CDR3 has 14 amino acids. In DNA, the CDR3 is TGTGCCTCTCACCGGATTCCGCGGACCGGGGAGCTGTTTTTT. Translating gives CASHRIPRTGELFF.

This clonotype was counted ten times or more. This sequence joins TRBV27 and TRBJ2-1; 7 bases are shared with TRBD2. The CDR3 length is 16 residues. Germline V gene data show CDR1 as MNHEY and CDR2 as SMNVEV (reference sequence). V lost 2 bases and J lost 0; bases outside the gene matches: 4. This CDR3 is CASSLRAGVSYNEQFF. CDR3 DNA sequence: TGTGCCAGCAGTTTACGGGCGGGAGTCTCCTACAATGAGCAGTTCTTC.

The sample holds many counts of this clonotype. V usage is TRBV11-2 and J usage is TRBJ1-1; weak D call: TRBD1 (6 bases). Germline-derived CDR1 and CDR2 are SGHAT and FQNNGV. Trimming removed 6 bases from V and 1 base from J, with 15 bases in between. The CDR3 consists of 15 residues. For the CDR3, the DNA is TGTGCCAGCAGGTCCGCCGGGACACCGAACACTGAAGCTTTCTTT. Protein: CASRSAGTPNTEAFF.

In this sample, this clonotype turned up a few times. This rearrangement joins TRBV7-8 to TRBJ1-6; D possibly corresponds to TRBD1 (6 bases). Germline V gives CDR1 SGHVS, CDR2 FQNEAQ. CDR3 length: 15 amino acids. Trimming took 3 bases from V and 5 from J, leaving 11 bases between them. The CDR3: CASSFTGHNNSPLHF. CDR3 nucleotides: TGTGCCAGCAGCTTCACAGGGCACAATAATTCACCCCTCCACTTT.